Each of the 29 T cell receptor beta chains below was sequenced from the same sample in a study of T cell changes during pregnancy in multiple sclerosis. Data came from immunoSEQ multiplex PCR; TCRdb stores just in-frame clones and leaves some out. The top ten clones hold 0.45% to 0.6% of a sample with some 40,000 clones, around nine tenths of them seen once. Specimen: CD4+ T cells from peripheral blood mononuclear cells, collected in the first trimester of pregnancy. The receptors shown here come from a female donor with multiple sclerosis, enrolled in a pregnancy study.

The chain joins TRBV2 to TRBJ1-2; D is undetermined. Germline V CDR1 and CDR2: SNHLY, FYNNEI. V was trimmed by 4 bases and J by 2 bases, leaving 8 bases between them. CDR3 length: 13 amino acids. The CDR3 DNA sequence: TGTGCCAGCAGTGTAACAGAAAACTATGGCTACACCTTC. Its translation is CASSVTENYGYTF. The full variable domain, rest sourced from reference TRBV2 and TRBJ1-2, is EPEVTQTPSHQVTQMGQEVILRCVPISNHLYFYWYRQILGQKVEFLVSFYNNEISEKSEIFDDQFSVERPDGSNFTLKIRSTKLEDSAMYFCASSVTENYGYTFGSGTRLTVV.

The genes are TRBV2 and TRBJ1-5; D possibly corresponds to TRBD1 (5 bases). The CDR3 consists of 17 residues. Trimming cost V 3 bases and J 0 bases, with 15 bases left between them. Looked up from germline, CDR1 is SNHLY and CDR2 is FYNNEI. The CDR3 spells CASSDDRLRNSNQPQHF. The DNA of the CDR3 is TGTGCCAGCAGTGACGACAGACTTAGAAATAGCAATCAGCCCCAGCATTTT.

The chain has TRBV30 and TRBJ1-2; D is unclear. CDR3 length equals 12 residues. Germline CDR1 and CDR2: GTSNPN and SVGIG (reference sequence). V was shortened by 4 bases and J by 3 bases, with 9 bases between the two germline ends. CDR3 loop: CAWTDTHYGYTF. CDR3 bases: TGTGCCTGGACTGACACTCACTATGGCTACACCTTC.

This chain links TRBV5-1 with TRBJ2-1, with 7 positions matching TRBD2. The CDR3 runs to 13 residues. Germline CDR1 and CDR2: SGHRS and YFSETQ. J gave up 2 bases and V 6 bases, and 2 bases lay outside the gene matches. The DNA of the CDR3 is TGCGCCAGCACGGGACTACCCTACAATGAGCAGTTCTTC. This codes for CASTGLPYNEQFF.

The CDR3 sequence is CASSEWGGYGYTF. The CDR3 bases are TGTGCCAGCAGTGAGTGGGGCGGCTATGGCTACACCTTC. J is TRBJ1-2 and V is TRBV6-4; tentative D call: TRBD1 (5 bases). Germline V gives CDR1 MRHNA, CDR2 SNTAGT. The CDR3 loop spans 13 amino acids. The ends were cut back, 3 bases at V and 4 bases at J, with 9 bases in the middle.

CDR3 region: CASSTGQTANEKLFF. The CDR3 DNA reads as TGTGCCAGCAGTACCGGACAGACAGCTAATGAAAAACTGTTTTTT. This chain joins TRBV6-5 and TRBJ1-4; perhaps TRBD1 as D (6 bases). V was trimmed by 5 bases and J by 3 bases, leaving 13 bases between them. Germline assignment: CDR1 MNHEY and CDR2 SVGAGI. The CDR3 loop spans 15 amino acids.

This clone was seen a single time. This chain connects TRBV7-6 to TRBJ2-6; maybe TRBD2 (6 bases). The germline CDR1 and CDR2 sequences are SGHVS and FNYEAQ. The length of the CDR3 is 17 residues. The V gene lost 4 bases and the J gene lost 0 bases, with 13 bases spanning the gap. The CDR3 coding sequence is TGTGCCAGCAGCTCACTGGGACTTCGCTCTGGGGCCAACGTCCTGACTTTC. Its protein product is CASSSLGLRSGANVLTF.

Concerning this clone: This may stem from a read error, because a much larger clone lies one nucleotide away. Different DNA sequences within this sample yield the same CDR3. The chain combines TRBV5-6 with TRBJ1-2, with 7 nucleotides matching TRBD1. Germline V gene lookup returns CDR1 SGHDT and CDR2 YYEEEE. V lost 4 bases, J lost 2 bases, and 5 bases stayed unmatched. The CDR3 totals 14 residues. CDR3 in amino acids: CASSKYRGNYGYTF. The DNA of the CDR3 is TGTGCCAGCAGCAAATACAGGGGAAACTATGGCTACACCTTC.

The V call is TRBV4-3, the J call TRBJ1-3; 7 positions agree with TRBD1. The CDR3 consists of 17 residues. J was trimmed by 0 bases and V by 1 base; bases with no gene match: 6. Looked up from germline, CDR1 is LGHNA and CDR2 is YSLEER. This CDR3 is CASSQGSPGGSGNTIYF. Written as DNA, the CDR3 is TGCGCCAGCAGCCAAGGGAGCCCAGGGGGCTCTGGAAACACCATATATTTT.

The V gene is TRBV6-5, the J gene TRBJ2-7, with D possibly TRBD2 on 5 matching bases. V was trimmed by 6 bases and J by 7 bases, leaving 10 bases between them. CDR3 length equals 11 residues. Germline V gene sequence: CDR1 MNHEY, CDR2 SVGAGI. The CDR3 nucleotides are TGTGCCAGCAGCCTGGGCGGGGAGCAGTACTTC. Translated: CASSLGGEQYF.

The chain is built from TRBV14 and TRBJ2-5; D possibly corresponds to TRBD1 (6 bases). The CDR3 has 15 residues. CDR1 is SGHDN, CDR2 FVKESK, per germline. V was clipped by 3 bases and J by 7 bases, with 18 bases between them. The CDR3 region has the DNA TGTGCCAGCAGCCACCGAAGACAGGCCGCGGGGACCCAGTACTTC. It specifies CASSHRRQAAGTQYF.

V and J are TRBV6-5 and TRBJ2-7; 9 nucleotides line up with TRBD1. V shed 7 bases, J shed 4 bases, and the junction held 5 bases outside the gene matches. The germline gives CDR1 MNHEY, CDR2 SVGAGI. The CDR3 length is 13 residues. CDR3 nucleotides: TGTGCCAGCAAGAGGGGACAGGGTTACGAGCAGTACTTC. Translation: CASKRGQGYEQYF.

The V and J genes are TRBV27 and TRBJ1-5, with 8 nucleotides matching TRBD1. The CDR3 sequence is 15 residues long. V shed 2 bases, J shed 4 bases, and the junction held 4 bases outside the gene matches. The germline CDR1 and CDR2 sequences are MNHEY and SMNVEV (reference sequence). CDR3 sequence reads: CASSLGQGVNQPQHF. CDR3 bases: TGTGCCAGCAGTTTAGGACAGGGAGTAAATCAGCCCCAGCATTTT.

V gene TRBV18 combines with J gene TRBJ2-5, with 9 bases that match TRBD1. V lost 10 bases and J lost 6; bases outside the gene matches: 6. Germline V gene sequence: CDR1 KGHSH, CDR2 LQKENI. This CDR3 has 12 amino acids. The CDR3 coding sequence is TGTGCCACCCGGGACAGGGAAAAGACCCAGTACTTC. Translation: CATRDREKTQYF.

The chain combines TRBV2 with TRBJ2-1; D gene unclear. Germline CDR1 SNHLY, CDR2 FYNNEI. Trimming stripped 7 bases from V and 2 bases from J, with 9 bases between. The CDR3 has 13 amino acids. Here the CDR3 reads CASMIGPYNEQFF. CDR3 DNA sequence: TGTGCCAGCATGATTGGCCCCTACAATGAGCAGTTCTTC.

The CDR3 loop is CASIPHPDRGNEKLFF. The CDR3 nucleotides read TGTGCCAGCATACCTCATCCGGACAGGGGGAATGAAAAACTGTTTTTT. The chain is built from TRBV2 and TRBJ1-4; 10 nucleotides match TRBD1. Germline V gene sequence: CDR1 SNHLY, CDR2 FYNNEI. The CDR3 totals 16 residues. Losses at the gene ends were 7 bases for V and 5 bases for J; bases not matched to a gene: 10.

The rearrangement links TRBV7-9 to TRBJ2-5; possible D gene TRBD2, 6 bases. Trimming cost V 0 bases and J 5 bases, with 13 bases left between them. From germline, CDR1 is SEHNR and CDR2 FQNEAQ (reference sequence). The CDR3 has 15 amino acids. This CDR3 is CASSLARGGWETQYF. CDR3 bases: TGTGCCAGCAGCTTAGCCCGGGGAGGATGGGAGACCCAGTACTTC.

V is TRBV2 and J is TRBJ1-2; D possibly corresponds to TRBD1 (5 bases). The V and J ends lost 11 bases and 2 bases respectively, with 15 bases between them. The CDR3 loop spans 13 amino acids. Germline V gives CDR1 SNHLY, CDR2 FYNNEI. CDR3 sequence (DNA): TGTGCCGGCACCGCCGCAGGGAACTATGGCTACACCTTC. It encodes CAGTAAGNYGYTF.

The J gene is TRBJ2-7, the V gene TRBV28, with D possibly being TRBD1 (8 bases). With 6 bases removed from V and 3 bases from J, the gap between germline ends came to 18 bases. Germline V gives CDR1 MDHEN, CDR2 SYDVKM. This CDR3 spans 15 amino acids. CDR3 DNA sequence: TGTGCCAGCAGAAGGGGGGGTACAGGGGGCTACGAGCAGTACTTC. Translated: CASRRGGTGGYEQYF.

The chain is built from TRBV20-1 and TRBJ2-3; maybe TRBD2 (6 bases). V was trimmed by 3 bases and J by 10 bases, leaving 11 bases between them. Germline assignment: CDR1 DFQATT and CDR2 SNEGSKA (reference sequence). This CDR3 is built from 11 residues. CDR3 DNA: TGCAGTGCTAGGGCCGGGACTTCGCAGTATTTT. Translating gives CSARAGTSQYF.

The chain uses TRBV5-1 and TRBJ1-1, with a tentative D call TRBD1 (5 bases). CDR1 and CDR2 from the germline V gene are SGHRS and YFSETQ. Trimming pared 0 bases from V and 1 base from J, leaving 10 bases between. The CDR3 runs 15 residues. The CDR3 protein is CASSLDRPTNTEAFF. The CDR3, as DNA: TGCGCCAGCAGCTTGGACAGGCCTACGAACACTGAAGCTTTCTTT.

J is TRBJ2-3 and V is TRBV7-2, with 10 bases matching TRBD2. The germline CDR1 and CDR2 sequences are SGHTA and FQGNSA. With V trimmed by 5 bases and J by 4 bases, 15 bases remained unmatched. There are 18 residues in the CDR3. In DNA, the CDR3 is TGTGCCAGCAGCCCAACACGGAACAGCGGGAGGGCGGCAGATACGCAGTATTTT. Residues: CASSPTRNSGRAADTQYF.

This clone was seen a single time. The chain employs TRBV27 and TRBJ2-5, with D possibly TRBD1 on 6 matching bases. The CDR3 has 16 amino acids. V lost 2 bases and J lost 5, with 18 bases in between. Germline CDR1 MNHEY, CDR2 SMNVEV (reference sequence). The CDR3 DNA reads as TGTGCCAGCAGTTTAAGGTTCAGGGGATCAGGGGAGACCCAGTACTTC. It translates to CASSLRFRGSGETQYF.

This chain uses TRBV4-2 with TRBJ2-3; tentatively, D is TRBD2 (5 bases). Germline CDR1 is LGHNA and CDR2 is YNFKEQ. V dropped 0 bases and J dropped 3 bases, with 22 bases sitting between them. The CDR3 runs 19 residues. DNA of the CDR3: TGTGCCAGCAGCCAAGATCTGTCGCGCGGGCAAGGGTGGACAGATACGCAGTATTTT. This sequence encodes CASSQDLSRGQGWTDTQYF.

V and J are TRBV7-8 and TRBJ2-1; D remains ambiguous. The CDR3 contains 14 residues. V lost 5 bases and J 9 bases, leaving 17 bases between the germline ends. Germline assignment: CDR1 SGHVS and CDR2 FQNEAQ. CDR3 sequence (DNA): TGTGCCAGCAGCCGACCGAGAGGCGAGGCTGAGCAGTTCTTC. As protein: CASSRPRGEAEQFF.

This CDR3 is CASSRGLDDIQYF. The CDR3 DNA is TGTGCCAGTAGCAGGGGACTAGATGACATTCAGTACTTC. The rearrangement uses TRBV19 and TRBJ2-4; TRBD2 matches 8 bases. V lost 6 bases, J lost 8 bases, and 6 bases stayed unmatched. Germline assignment: CDR1 LNHDA and CDR2 SQIVND (reference sequence). The CDR3 consists of 13 residues.

The chain links TRBV5-4 to TRBJ2-3; 9 bases are a match to TRBD2. The ends lost 0 bases at V and 3 bases at J; junction bases unmatched: 5. Germline loops: CDR1 SGHNT, CDR2 YYREEE (reference sequence). CDR3 length equals 16 residues. The CDR3 DNA follows: TGTGCCAGCAGCTTGGGGCTAGCGGGAAGTACAGATACGCAGTATTTT. This translates into CASSLGLAGSTDTQYF.

The chain joins TRBV28 to TRBJ2-7; 9 positions agree with TRBD2. In germline, CDR1 is MDHEN, CDR2 SYDVKM. Trimming removed 4 bases from V and 0 bases from J; junction bases left unmatched: 4. This CDR3 is 15 amino acids long. The CDR3 DNA sequence: TGTGCCAGCAGTTGGACTAGCGTTAGCTCCTACGAGCAGTACTTC. Translation gives CASSWTSVSSYEQYF.

The V gene is TRBV29-1, the J gene TRBJ2-7; 9 nucleotides match TRBD1. J gave up 1 base and V 0 bases, and 4 bases lay outside the gene matches. CDR3 length equals 15 residues. Looked up from germline, CDR1 is SQVTM and CDR2 is ANQGSEA. Here the CDR3 reads CSVEEVGTGSYEQYF. The CDR3 DNA sequence: TGCAGCGTTGAAGAGGTGGGGACAGGGTCCTACGAGCAGTACTTC.